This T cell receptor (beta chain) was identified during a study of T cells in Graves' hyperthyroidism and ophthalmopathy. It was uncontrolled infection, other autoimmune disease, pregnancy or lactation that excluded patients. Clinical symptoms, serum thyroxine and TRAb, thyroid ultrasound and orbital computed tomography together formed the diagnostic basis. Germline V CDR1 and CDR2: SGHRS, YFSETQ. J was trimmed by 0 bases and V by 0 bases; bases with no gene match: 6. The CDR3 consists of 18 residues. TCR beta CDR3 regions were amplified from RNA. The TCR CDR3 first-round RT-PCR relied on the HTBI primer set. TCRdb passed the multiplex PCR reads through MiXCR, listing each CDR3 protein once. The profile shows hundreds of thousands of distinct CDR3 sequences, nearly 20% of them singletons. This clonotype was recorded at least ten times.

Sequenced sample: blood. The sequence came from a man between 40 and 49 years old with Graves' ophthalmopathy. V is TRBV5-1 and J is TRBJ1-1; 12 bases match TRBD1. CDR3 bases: TGCGCCAGCAGCTTGGGGTGGGGACAGGGGGCGGTGAACACTGAAGCTTTCTTT. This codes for CASSLGWGQGAVNTEAFF.